This T cell receptor beta chain is drawn from a study of blood T cell repertoires in COVID-19. Study-level information: PBMCs, B-cell-depleted T cells, or T cells provided the cDNA or gDNA that made up the material.

The assay was immunoSEQ multiplex PCR, and TCRdb's table has in-frame clones only and misses some. The sample has around 130,000 clones; 85% to 90% are singletons. CDR3 length: 13 residues. Germline CDR1 and CDR2: MNHEY and SMNVEV (reference sequence). V was shortened by 5 bases and J by 0 bases, with 7 bases between the two germline ends. This clone was seen a single time. Sequencing was performed on peripheral blood. The receptor was isolated from a man aged 65-85 years with active COVID-19. The chain combines TRBV27 with TRBJ1-1; no reliable D call. The CDR3 nucleotides are TGTGCCAGCAGTCCCGTTGTGAACACTGAAGCTTTCTTT. Translation gives CASSPVVNTEAFF.